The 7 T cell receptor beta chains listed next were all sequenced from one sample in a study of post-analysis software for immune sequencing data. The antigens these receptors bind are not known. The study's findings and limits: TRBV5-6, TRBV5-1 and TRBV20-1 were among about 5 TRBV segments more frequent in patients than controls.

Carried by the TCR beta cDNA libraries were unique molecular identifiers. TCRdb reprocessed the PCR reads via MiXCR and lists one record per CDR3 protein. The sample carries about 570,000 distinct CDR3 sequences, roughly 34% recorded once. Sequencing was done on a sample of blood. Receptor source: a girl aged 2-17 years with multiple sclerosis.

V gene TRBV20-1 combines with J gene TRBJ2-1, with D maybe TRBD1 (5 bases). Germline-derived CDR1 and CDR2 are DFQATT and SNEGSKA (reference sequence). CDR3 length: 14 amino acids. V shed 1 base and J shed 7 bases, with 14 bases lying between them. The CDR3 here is CSARGQGSWNEQFF. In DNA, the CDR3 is TGCAGTGCTAGAGGGCAGGGAAGTTGGAATGAGCAGTTCTTC.

The DNA of the CDR3 is TGTGCCAGCAGCCCCGGGCCGGGACGGATAAAGCAGTTCTTC. Translated, it gives CASSPGPGRIKQFF. The rearrangement joins TRBV12-3 or TRBV12-4 to TRBJ2-1, with D perhaps matching TRBD1 or TRBD2 (5 bases each). Trimming cost V 6 bases and J 11 bases, with 20 bases left between them. The CDR3 contains 14 residues.

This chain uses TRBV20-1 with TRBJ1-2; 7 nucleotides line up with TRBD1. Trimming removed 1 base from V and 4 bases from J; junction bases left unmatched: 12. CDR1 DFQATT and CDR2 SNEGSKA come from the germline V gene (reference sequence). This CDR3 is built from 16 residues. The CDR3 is CSARGDTRGDIYGYTF. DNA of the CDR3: TGCAGTGCTAGAGGGGACACCAGGGGGGACATCTATGGCTACACCTTC.

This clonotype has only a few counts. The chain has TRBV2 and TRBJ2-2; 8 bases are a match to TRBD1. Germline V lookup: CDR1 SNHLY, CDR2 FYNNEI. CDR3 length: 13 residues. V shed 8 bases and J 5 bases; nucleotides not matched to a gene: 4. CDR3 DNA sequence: TGTGCCAGCGGGACAGGCGGGACCGGGGAGCTGTTTTTT. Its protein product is CASGTGGTGELFF.

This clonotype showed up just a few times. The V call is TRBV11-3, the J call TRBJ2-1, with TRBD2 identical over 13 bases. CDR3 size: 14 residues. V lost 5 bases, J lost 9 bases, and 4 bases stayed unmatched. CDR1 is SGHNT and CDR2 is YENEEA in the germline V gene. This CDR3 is CASSRLAGGGEQFF. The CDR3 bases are TGTGCCAGCAGCCGACTAGCGGGGGGAGGTGAGCAGTTCTTC.

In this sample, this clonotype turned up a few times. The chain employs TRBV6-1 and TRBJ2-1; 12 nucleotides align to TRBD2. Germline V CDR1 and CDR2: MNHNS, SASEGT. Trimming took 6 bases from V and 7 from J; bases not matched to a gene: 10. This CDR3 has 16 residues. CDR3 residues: CASSHELAGGRNEQFF. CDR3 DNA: TGTGCCAGCAGCCACGAGCTAGCGGGGGGGCGGAATGAGCAGTTCTTC.

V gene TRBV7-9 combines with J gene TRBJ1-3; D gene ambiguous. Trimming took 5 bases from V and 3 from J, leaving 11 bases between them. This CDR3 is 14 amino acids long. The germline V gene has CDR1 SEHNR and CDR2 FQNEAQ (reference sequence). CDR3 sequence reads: CASSLGPGGNTIYF. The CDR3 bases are TGTGCCAGCAGCCTCGGACCGGGTGGAAACACCATATATTTT.